The 31 T cell receptor beta chains below were found in one sample sequenced in a study of T cell clonality in common variable immunodeficiency. Profiling relied on immunoSEQ multiplex PCR, and the TCRdb table lists in-frame clones only, not all of them. Observed in the sample are 30,000 to 45,000 clones, none of them singletons. The sequenced sample consisted of peripheral blood mononuclear cells. The receptors stem from a person aged 18-69 years in good health.

The sample holds many counts of this clone. The sequenced fragment ends 3 residues before the CDR3 boundary, so the rest is inferred from the germline J gene. J is TRBJ1-5 and V is TRBV5-4; D ambiguous. The CDR3 spans 13 residues. Trimming removed 0 bases at V and 8 bases at J, with 9 bases between. Germline values: CDR1 SGHNT, CDR2 YYREEE (reference sequence). The chain's CDR3 is CASSLGAREPQHF. The DNA read from the CDR3 is TGTGCCAGCAGCTTGGGGGCGCGGGAGCCC.

This clone was seen ten or more times. The sequence runs out 3 residues before the end of the CDR3; the remainder is reconstructed from the germline J gene. The genes are TRBV19 and TRBJ2-5, with a possible D match to TRBD1 (5 bases). The CDR3 loop spans 13 amino acids. From germline, CDR1 is LNHDA and CDR2 SQIVND (reference sequence). Deletions cut 3 bases from V and 6 bases from J, with 11 bases between. The covered CDR3 bases are TGTGCCAGTAGTATCCCGGCAGGGCAGACC. Its protein product is CASSIPAGQT. The CDR3, in full, reads CASSIPAGQTQYF.

Turning to this clone: The read terminates 3 residues before the CDR3 end, so the remaining end is supplied by the germline J gene. The V gene is TRBV7-2, the J gene TRBJ2-3; D may be TRBD2 (6 bases). Germline values: CDR1 SGHTA, CDR2 FQGNSA. The CDR3 runs 13 residues. The CDR3 here is CASTGDGQETQYF. The part of the CDR3 DNA that was read is TGTGCCAGCACGGGAGATGGACAAGAGACG.

This clone has ten or more counts. The read halts 3 residues ahead of the CDR3 end, with the missing end drawn from the germline J gene. The gene calls are TRBV20-1 and TRBJ2-4; D possibly corresponds to TRBD1 (5 bases). This CDR3 spans 14 amino acids. Germline V gene sequence: CDR1 DFQATT, CDR2 SNEGSKA (reference sequence). Between the trimmed V and J ends, which lost 6 bases and 1 base, there was a span of 13 bases. The CDR3 loop is CSAAGPRAKNIQYF. CDR3 bases read: TGCAGTGCGGCAGGGCCTCGGGCCAAAAACATT.

In its sample, this clone was seen many times. The sequenced fragment ends 3 residues before the CDR3 boundary, so the rest is inferred from the germline J gene. The rearrangement links TRBV20-1 to TRBJ1-2, with D tentatively TRBD1 (5 bases). This CDR3 comprises 15 residues. Germline values: CDR1 DFQATT, CDR2 SNEGSKA (reference sequence). The covered CDR3 bases are TGCAGTGCTAGAATTCTGGGGCTAGGTTCGGGAGGC. Translation: CSARILGLGSGG. The full CDR3 is CSARILGLGSGGYTF.

This clone was seen a few times. Read data end 3 residues before the CDR3 end; the end is taken from the germline J gene. V usage is TRBV19 and J usage is TRBJ1-5, with D unresolved. Germline V gene lookup returns CDR1 LNHDA and CDR2 SQIVND (reference sequence). This CDR3 comprises 13 residues. The ends were cut back, 6 bases at V and 9 bases at J, with 15 bases in the middle. Incomplete CDR3 DNA: TGTGCCAGTAGCGGACTGGAGACCTTGCCC. It is translated as CASSGLETLP. The whole CDR3 protein reads CASSGLETLPQHF. The variable domain in full, completed from reference TRBV19 and TRBJ1-5, reads DGGITQSPKYLFRKEGQNVTLSCEQNLNHDAMYWYRQDPGQGLRLIYYSQIVNDFQKGDIAEGYSVSREKKESFPLTVTSAQKNPTAFYLCASSGLETLPQHFGDGTRLSIL.

Only a few counts were recorded for this clone. The read finishes 3 residues shy of the CDR3 end, and the germline J gene is used to complete it. This rearrangement joins TRBV5-1 to TRBJ2-1, with 8 bases lining up with TRBD2. The CDR3 has 15 amino acids. V lost 4 bases and J lost 7; bases outside the gene matches: 10. CDR1 is SGHRS, CDR2 YFSETQ, per germline. The CDR3 DNA, read in part, is TGCGCCAGCAGCATTGGACTAGCTCAGGGGAATGAG. Translating gives CASSIGLAQGNE. The CDR3, in full, reads CASSIGLAQGNEQFF.

This clone occurred many times. The DNA ends 3 residues before the CDR3 does, and the rest of the CDR3 is filled in from the germline J gene. The chain links TRBV5-1 to TRBJ1-2, with TRBD1 matching 7 bases. Germline CDR1 SGHRS, CDR2 YFSETQ. V shed 0 bases and J 4 bases; nucleotides not matched to a gene: 3. This CDR3 spans 14 amino acids. CDR3 amino acids: CASSLVQGGYGYTF. CDR3 DNA, as far as it was read: TGCGCCAGCAGCTTGGTGCAGGGGGGCTATGGC.

This clone was seen many times. The read stops 3 residues short of the end of the CDR3; the missing end is completed from the germline J gene. This sequence joins TRBV6-1 and TRBJ2-3; D is undetermined. CDR1 and CDR2 from the germline V gene are MNHNS and SASEGT. This CDR3 has 11 amino acids. CDR3 bases read: TGTGCCAGCAGTGACTTAGAGACG. Its translation: CASSDLET. The whole CDR3 sequence is CASSDLETQYF.

This clone came up many times. The read halts 3 residues ahead of the CDR3 end, with the missing end drawn from the germline J gene. The chain recombines TRBV19 with TRBJ2-1, with TRBD1 matching 8 bases. Trimming at V came to 4 bases and at J to 7 bases, leaving 9 bases not matched to a gene. Germline V gene sequence: CDR1 LNHDA, CDR2 SQIVND (reference sequence). The CDR3 covers 15 residues. This CDR3 reads CASSRATGVGNEQFF. CDR3 bases read: TGTGCCAGTAGTAGGGCGACAGGGGTGGGGAATGAG.

This clone was observed at least ten times. The CDR3 is cut off 3 residues early in the read; its end comes from the germline J gene. The chain joins TRBV5-4 to TRBJ2-1, with 12 positions matching TRBD1. The V and J ends lost 4 bases and 7 bases, in that order; junction bases with no gene match: 9. Per the germline V gene, CDR1 is SGHNT and CDR2 is YYREEE (reference sequence). The CDR3 length is 16 residues. The sequenced part of the CDR3 DNA is TGTGCCAGCAGCGATGGGGACAGGGGGCGCGGGAATGAG. It codes for CASSDGDRGRGNE. The CDR3 as a whole reads CASSDGDRGRGNEQFF.

There are many counts of this clone. The CDR3 goes on 3 residues after the read ends, and that part is filled in from the germline J gene. The chain is built from TRBV29-1 and TRBJ2-2; 12 bases line up with TRBD2. CDR1 is SQVTM and CDR2 is ANQGSEA in the germline V gene. CDR3 length: 16 amino acids. Germline trimming cut 4 bases from V and 4 bases from J; bases unmatched to any gene: 7. The CDR3 reads CSVGLAGGPGTGELFF. Incomplete CDR3 DNA: TGCAGCGTTGGCCTAGCGGGAGGGCCGGGCACCGGGGAG.

Ten or more counts support this clone. The CDR3 goes on 3 residues after the read ends, and that part is filled in from the germline J gene. This chain joins TRBV5-6 and TRBJ1-2; TRBD1 agrees at 7 bases. Unmatched junction bases numbered 4, after V lost 4 bases and J lost 4 bases. Germline V gene data show CDR1 as SGHDT and CDR2 as YYEEEE. The CDR3 has 13 amino acids. CDR3 loop: CASSLRDSYGYTF. The covered CDR3 bases are TGTGCCAGCAGCCTCCGGGACAGCTATGGC. Full variable domain (outside the CDR3, taken from reference TRBV5-6 and TRBJ1-2): DAGVTQSPTHLIKTRGQQVTLRCSPKSGHDTVSWYQQALGQGPQFIFQYYEEEERQRGNFPDRFSGHQFPNYSSELNVNALLLGDSALYLCASSLRDSYGYTFGSGTRLTVV.

This clone was seen many times. The read finishes 3 residues shy of the CDR3 end, and the germline J gene is used to complete it. V is TRBV12-3 or TRBV12-4 and J is TRBJ2-1; 11 positions match TRBD2. The length of the CDR3 is 14 residues. The ends lost 10 bases at V and 9 bases at J; junction bases unmatched: 11. The chain's CDR3 is CATSALAGGGEQFF. The CDR3 DNA, read in part, is TGTGCCACCTCGGCGCTAGCGGGAGGTGGTGAG.

This clone was picked up many times. Coverage ceases 3 residues before the CDR3 finishes, and the germline J gene fills in the end. This sequence joins TRBV5-1 and TRBJ2-7, with TRBD1 as a possible D gene (7 bases). The length of the CDR3 is 16 residues. Trimming removed 0 bases from V and 5 bases from J, with 18 bases in between. Germline lookup yields CDR1 SGHRS and CDR2 YFSETQ. The CDR3 loop is CASSLGGGGGMDEQYF. The CDR3 DNA, read in part, is TGCGCCAGCAGCTTGGGTGGAGGAGGGGGCATGGACGAG. The variable domain in full, with the rest retrieved from reference TRBV5-1 and TRBJ2-7, is KAGVTQTPRYLIKTRGQQVTLSCSPISGHRSVSWYQQTPGQGLQFLFEYFSETQRNKGNFPGRFSGRQFSNSRSEMNVSTLELGDSALYLCASSLGGGGGMDEQYFGPGTRLTVT.

Comment on this clone: The read ends 3 residues before the CDR3 terminus; that terminus is restored from the germline J gene. The chain joins TRBV7-2 to TRBJ2-3, with D possibly being TRBD2 (5 bases). The CDR3 has 14 amino acids. Germline V gives CDR1 SGHTA, CDR2 FQGNSA. The CDR3 bases that were read are TGTGCCAGCAGCGAAACGAGCGGAGTTTCCCCG. The encoded protein is CASSETSGVSP. The whole CDR3 reads CASSETSGVSPQYF.

Many counts were recorded for this clone. The read is 3 residues too short to cover the CDR3 end, so that end is filled in from the germline J gene. The gene calls are TRBV18 and TRBJ2-1; 8 bases match TRBD1. Germline CDR1 reads KGHSH; CDR2 reads LQKENI. V was pared by 6 bases and J by 4 bases, with 14 bases of the junction left unmatched. The CDR3 runs to 17 residues. The sequenced part of the CDR3 DNA is TGTGCCAGCTCCCCCTACCTCGGACAGGGCATTTACAATGAG. It specifies CASSPYLGQGIYNE. The CDR3 reads in full as CASSPYLGQGIYNEQFF.

The sample holds many counts of this clone. The CDR3 end is not reached by the read, which stops 3 residues before it; the germline J gene fills it in. V is TRBV5-1 and J is TRBJ2-2; 10 bases line up with TRBD2. V trimming: 0 bases; J trimming: 0 bases; junction bases outside the gene matches: 5. Germline V gives CDR1 SGHRS, CDR2 YFSETQ. There are 18 residues in the CDR3. The CDR3 DNA, read in part, is TGCGCCAGCAGCTTGGGGACTAGCGGTCCCCCGAACACCGGGGAG. Protein sequence: CASSLGTSGPPNTGE. Given in full, the CDR3 is CASSLGTSGPPNTGELFF.

Comments on this clone: Read coverage stops 3 residues before the CDR3 terminus; the germline J gene supplies the remainder. The gene calls are TRBV19 and TRBJ2-3; D possibly corresponds to TRBD1 (7 bases). The germline CDR1 and CDR2 sequences are LNHDA and SQIVND (reference sequence). This CDR3 contains 14 residues. This chain's CDR3 is CASSVQGGNQPQYF. The DNA read from the CDR3 is TGTGCCAGTAGTGTTCAGGGGGGCAATCAGCCG.

This clone was seen repeatedly, ten times or more. The CDR3 extends 3 residues past the end of the read, so its final part is completed from the germline J gene. V usage is TRBV6-2 or TRBV6-3 and J usage is TRBJ2-2; 8 bases match TRBD2. The CDR3 consists of 17 residues. Trimming at V came to 2 bases and at J to 3 bases, leaving 8 bases not matched to a gene. CDR1 and CDR2 from the germline V gene are MNHEY and SVGEGT. Partial CDR3 DNA: TGTGCCAGCAGTTACCCGGGACTAGGAACCGACACCGGGGAG. Amino acid sequence: CASSYPGLGTDTGE. The whole CDR3 region reads CASSYPGLGTDTGELFF.

Judged by abundance, this clone is medium-sized. The sequence runs out 3 residues before the end of the CDR3; the remainder is reconstructed from the germline J gene. The chain uses TRBV29-1 and TRBJ2-7; 10 bases match TRBD2. The junction had 6 bases not matched to a gene; V was cut back by 2 bases and J by 2 bases. Germline V gene sequence: CDR1 SQVTM, CDR2 ANQGSEA. The CDR3 length is 15 residues. Partial CDR3 DNA: TGCAGCGTTGAAAGACTAGCGGGTATACCCTACGAG. Protein product: CSVERLAGIPYE. From start to end, the CDR3 is CSVERLAGIPYEQYF.

The sample holds many counts of this clone. The read is 3 residues too short to cover the CDR3 end, so that end is filled in from the germline J gene. This rearrangement joins TRBV7-2 to TRBJ1-1, with D perhaps TRBD1 (5 bases). The length of the CDR3 is 14 residues. Germline CDR1 SGHTA, CDR2 FQGNSA. Trimming removed 2 bases at V and 1 base at J, with 8 bases between. This CDR3 is CASSLSGGNTEAFF. The CDR3 DNA, read in part, is TGTGCCAGCAGCTTATCGGGGGGGAACACTGAA.

As concerns this clone: The read halts 3 residues ahead of the CDR3 end, with the missing end drawn from the germline J gene. The chain is built from TRBV20-1 and TRBJ1-4; a possible D gene is TRBD1 (6 bases). V dropped 6 bases and J dropped 7 bases, with 15 bases sitting between them. The CDR3 is 13 residues long. Looked up from germline, CDR1 is DFQATT and CDR2 is SNEGSKA (reference sequence). Here the CDR3 reads CSARKGGSEKLFF. Incomplete CDR3 DNA: TGCAGTGCCCGCAAGGGGGGGAGTGAAAAA.

The table lists this clone with a few counts. Coverage ceases 3 residues before the CDR3 finishes, and the germline J gene fills in the end. The chain is built from TRBV30 and TRBJ2-4; TRBD1 matches 7 bases. The CDR3 spans 15 residues. Germline V gene data show CDR1 as GTSNPN and CDR2 as SVGIG (reference sequence). The CDR3 bases that were read are TGTGCCTGGAGTGTACAACAGGGGCGAAACTATGGT. It encodes CAWSVQQGRNYG. The entire CDR3 protein reads CAWSVQQGRNYGQYF.

With regard to this clone: The sequenced fragment ends 3 residues before the CDR3 boundary, so the rest is inferred from the germline J gene. The gene calls are TRBV19 and TRBJ1-2, with 7 bases aligning to TRBD1. Germline CDR1 is LNHDA and CDR2 is SQIVND (reference sequence). This CDR3 has 13 residues. The CDR3 DNA, read in part, is TGTGCCAGTAGTCCTCAACAGGGGTCCGAC. Amino acid sequence: CASSPQQGSD. The CDR3, in full, reads CASSPQQGSDYTF.

This clone was counted at least ten times. Read coverage stops 3 residues before the CDR3 terminus; the germline J gene supplies the remainder. The genes are TRBV14 and TRBJ2-1; 10 nucleotides agree with TRBD2. CDR1 and CDR2 (germline): SGHDN, FVKESK. The CDR3 covers 15 residues. V shed 2 bases and J 9 bases; nucleotides not matched to a gene: 7. Partial CDR3 DNA: TGTGCCAGCAGCCAAACACTAGCGGGATTGGGTGAG. Its translation: CASSQTLAGLGE. The full CDR3 sequence reads CASSQTLAGLGEQFF.

This clone was counted between two and nine times. This chain's CDR3 is CASSLALGLETGADTQYF. CDR3 DNA (partial): TGCGCCAGCAGCTTGGCTCTCGGGTTGGAAACCGGTGCAGATACG. This rearrangement joins TRBV5-1 to TRBJ2-3, with D unresolved. The CDR3 is cut off 3 residues early in the read; its end comes from the germline J gene. The length of the CDR3 is 18 residues. V was clipped by 0 bases and J by 4 bases, with 21 bases between them. Germline lookup yields CDR1 SGHRS and CDR2 YFSETQ.

This clone has more than one count but fewer than ten. The CDR3 goes on 3 residues after the read ends, and that part is filled in from the germline J gene. The rearrangement links TRBV7-3 to TRBJ1-2; a weak D match, TRBD1 (5 bases). Germline-derived CDR1 and CDR2 are SGHTA and FQGTGA. The CDR3 runs to 15 residues. Incomplete CDR3 DNA: TGTGCCAGCAGCCCCAACCGGGGCAGCGGGACTCAC. It codes for CASSPNRGSGTH. The entire CDR3 protein reads CASSPNRGSGTHYTF.

This clone turned up a few times. The read falls 3 residues short of the CDR3 end, and the missing part is taken from the germline J gene. V and J are TRBV11-2 and TRBJ1-1; 8 bases match TRBD1. The CDR3 covers 15 residues. Germline V gene sequence: CDR1 SGHAT, CDR2 FQNNGV. V shed 2 bases and J 1 base; nucleotides not matched to a gene: 3. The CDR3 DNA, read in part, is TGTGCCAGCAGCTTAATACAGGGGGGGAACACTGAA. This sequence encodes CASSLIQGGNTE. The entire CDR3 is CASSLIQGGNTEAFF. Full variable domain (outside the CDR3, taken from reference TRBV11-2 and TRBJ1-1): EAGVAQSPRYKIIEKRQSVAFWCNPISGHATLYWYQQILGQGPKLLIQFQNNGVVDDSQLPKDRFSAERLKGVDSTLKIQPAKLEDSAVYLCASSLIQGGNTEAFFGQGTRLTVV.

The table lists this clone with many counts. Read data end 3 residues before the CDR3 end; the end is taken from the germline J gene. The chain recombines TRBV7-3 with TRBJ2-1, with D perhaps TRBD2 (7 bases). Trimming took off 1 base at V and 5 bases at J, with 15 bases between the two ends. CDR3 length: 16 amino acids. Germline lookup yields CDR1 SGHTA and CDR2 FQGTGA. Partial CDR3 DNA: TGTGCCAGCAGCTTAAAGGGGGGGGAGTGGGACAATGAG. It translates to CASSLKGGEWDNE. The entire CDR3 is CASSLKGGEWDNEQFF.

This clone occurred many times. The sequenced fragment ends 3 residues before the CDR3 boundary, so the rest is inferred from the germline J gene. The rearrangement links TRBV10-1 to TRBJ1-5, with 9 bases aligning to TRBD1. CDR1 and CDR2 from the germline V gene are WNHNN and SYGVQD (reference sequence). V lost 3 bases, J lost 6 bases, and 15 bases stayed unmatched. The CDR3 is 18 residues long. The CDR3 DNA, read in part, is TGCGCCAGCAGTGAACCGGACAGGGGAACGAGACGGGGTCAGCCC. Translated: CASSEPDRGTRRGQP. The full CDR3 protein is CASSEPDRGTRRGQPQHF.